These 17 T cell receptor beta chains originate from one sample sequenced in a study of glioma-infiltrating T cells. Using RNA template, CDR3s of TCR alpha and beta were amplified with iRepertoire arm-PCR. MiXCR, run by TCRdb on the multiplex PCR reads, gives a single entry per CDR3 protein. This table has about 180,000 distinct CDR3 sequences, roughly two fifths appearing once. Sequenced material: glioma tissue, nonneoplastic brain tissue, or PBMCs (not recorded which). The receptors were sampled from a human donor with low-grade glioma or glioblastoma, undergoing nonglioma brain surgery, or in good health (not recorded which).

The chain employs TRBV29-1 and TRBJ2-5; 7 nucleotides match TRBD1. The germline V gene encodes CDR1 SQVTM and CDR2 ANQGSEA. With V trimmed by 4 bases and J by 2 bases, 16 bases remained unmatched. CDR3 length: 17 amino acids. In nucleotides, the CDR3 is TGCAGCGTTGCCCCTCGCTTTTCCAGGGGGTTACAAGAGACCCAGTACTTC. This codes for CSVAPRFSRGLQETQYF.

This clonotype appeared once. A much larger clone differs by one base, so this may be a read error. The chain links TRBV14 to TRBJ2-5; D perhaps matches TRBD2 (6 bases). Trimming cost V 7 bases and J 4 bases, with 16 bases left between them. This CDR3 contains 14 residues. Germline CDR1 SGHDN, CDR2 FVKESK. The CDR3 region is CASTDDNSGETQYF. The CDR3 DNA sequence: TGTGCCAGCACCGATGATAATAGCGGAGAGACCCAGTACTTC.

Note on this clonotype: At one end, the junction sequence differs from germline, possibly due to a read error. The chain links TRBV2 to TRBJ2-5; D is unresolved. CDR1 SNHLY and CDR2 FYNNEI come from the germline V gene. The CDR3 totals 11 residues. CDR3 in amino acids: CASSKQENQYF. The CDR3, as DNA: TGTGCCAGCAGTAAGCAAGAGAACCAGTACTTC.

As to this clonotype: A much bigger clone sits one base away, suggesting this may be a read error. The V call is TRBV6-4, the J call TRBJ2-1, with D uncertain. Trimming stripped 10 bases from V and 13 bases from J, with 14 bases between. From germline, CDR1 is MRHNA and CDR2 SNTAGT. The CDR3 spans 10 residues. Here the CDR3 reads CAISPSTQFF. CDR3 coding DNA: TGTGCCATCTCGCCTTCGACCCAGTTCTTC.

This clonotype has ten or more counts. The chain has TRBV28 and TRBJ1-2; unclear D gene. Germline CDR1 is MDHEN and CDR2 is SYDVKM. The CDR3 is made up of 12 amino acids. Trimming pared 3 bases from V and 4 bases from J, leaving 6 bases between. DNA of the CDR3: TGTGCCAGCAGTTTCGCCACCTATGGCTACACCTTC. It yields the protein CASSFATYGYTF.

The V call is TRBV7-6, the J call TRBJ2-1; D gene unclear. The ends were cut back, 1 base at V and 9 bases at J, with 7 bases in the middle. The CDR3 covers 12 residues. Germline CDR1 and CDR2: SGHVS and FNYEAQ. CDR3 loop: CASSLELGEQFF. The CDR3 coding sequence is TGTGCCAGCAGCTTAGAACTGGGTGAGCAGTTCTTC.

V usage is TRBV30 and J usage is TRBJ2-1, with D possibly being TRBD1 (6 bases). Trimming pared 7 bases from V and 4 bases from J, leaving 14 bases between. From germline, CDR1 is GTSNPN and CDR2 SVGIG (reference sequence). The CDR3 consists of 13 residues. CDR3 sequence (DNA): TGTGCCTCTAAATGGGACAATTACAATGAGCAGTTCTTC. Translation: CASKWDNYNEQFF.

The table lists this clonotype with many counts. Written as DNA, the CDR3 is TGTGCCAGCAGTTCAAGGAGTGCCCAAACTGGGGCCAACGTCCTGACTTTC. As protein: CASSSRSAQTGANVLTF. V usage is TRBV6-1 and J usage is TRBJ2-6, with D hard to call. In germline, CDR1 is MNHNS, CDR2 SASEGT. The V end lost 5 bases, the J end lost 2 bases, and 16 bases lay between the germline ends. This CDR3 is 17 amino acids long.

The chain links TRBV27 to TRBJ2-7; 14 bases are shared with TRBD2. This CDR3 is built from 16 residues. The V segment lost 5 bases and the J segment 11 bases; nucleotides outside the gene matches: 14. Per the germline V gene, CDR1 is MNHEY and CDR2 is SMNVEV (reference sequence). CDR3 sequence: CASSLTSGRAGREEYF. As DNA, the CDR3 is TGTGCCAGCAGTCTGACTAGCGGGAGGGCGGGGAGGGAGGAGTACTTC.

A note on this clonotype: A much larger clone is a single base away; this may be a read error. The chain joins TRBV7-2 to TRBJ2-7; tentative D call: TRBD2 (6 bases). The CDR3 runs to 14 residues. CDR1 SGHTA and CDR2 FQGNSA come from the germline V gene. Trimming shortened V by 3 bases and J by 2 bases, and 11 bases separated the two germline ends. CDR3 amino acids: CASSLQRATYEQYF. The CDR3 region has the DNA TGTGCCAGCAGCTTGCAGCGGGCTACCTACGAGCAGTACTTC.

This clonotype was seen repeatedly, ten times or more. The rearrangement links TRBV6-1 to TRBJ1-1; D is undetermined. V lost 2 bases, J lost 1 base, and 5 bases lay in between. The CDR3 consists of 13 residues. CDR1 is MNHNS and CDR2 is SASEGT in the germline V gene. The CDR3 region is CASSELQNTEAFF. The CDR3 nucleotides read TGTGCCAGCAGTGAACTCCAGAACACTGAAGCTTTCTTT.

On this clonotype: A read error may account for a junction end that differs from germline. The chain has TRBV24-1 and TRBJ1-5; D ambiguous. CDR3 length equals 12 residues. Looked up from germline, CDR1 is KGHDR and CDR2 is SFDVKD. The CDR3 nucleotides read TGTGCCACCAGTGCCAACAATCAGCCACAGAATTTT. It encodes CATSANNQPQNF.

This clonotype has at least ten counts. The chain uses TRBV7-9 and TRBJ2-3, with 9 bases that match TRBD2. Unmatched junction bases numbered 9, after V lost 8 bases and J lost 6 bases. From germline, CDR1 is SEHNR and CDR2 FQNEAQ (reference sequence). The length of the CDR3 is 14 residues. CDR3 protein: CASRREGLGDTQYF. The CDR3 DNA is TGTGCCAGCCGGCGGGAGGGCCTAGGGGATACGCAGTATTTT.

Turning to this clonotype: A read error is possible here, since a much larger clone lies one base away. J is TRBJ2-3 and V is TRBV4-2, with 7 bases lining up with TRBD2. The ends lost 5 bases at V and 3 bases at J; junction bases unmatched: 17. This CDR3 region has 18 residues. CDR1 LGHNA and CDR2 YNFKEQ come from the germline V gene. The CDR3 bases are TGTGCCAGCAGCAAAACAAGAGGCGGCGGGAGTAAGACAGATACGCAGTATTTT. Protein: CASSKTRGGGSKTDTQYF.

In the case of this clonotype: The junction departs from the called germline gene at one end, perhaps through a read error. The rearrangement uses TRBV5-1 and TRBJ2-7; TRBD1 matches at 10 bases. The CDR3 is made up of 15 amino acids. CDR1 is SGHRS and CDR2 is YFSETQ in the germline V gene. CDR3 sequence: CASSLVGTGVHDQYF. CDR3 coding DNA: TGCGCCAGCAGCTTGGTCGGGACAGGGGTCCACGATCAGTACTTC. The whole variable domain, remainder taken from reference TRBV5-1 and TRBJ2-7, is KAGVTQTPRYLIKTRGQQVTLSCSPISGHRSVSWYQQTPGQGLQFLFEYFSETQRNKGNFPGRFSGRQFSNSRSEMNVSTLELGDSALYLCASSLVGTGVHDQYFGPGTRLTVT.

The rearrangement uses TRBV3-1 and TRBJ1-1; unclear D gene. V was cut by 1 base and J by 1 base, with 7 bases left in between. The CDR3 runs 14 residues. The germline gives CDR1 LGHDT, CDR2 YNNKEL (reference sequence). The CDR3 loop is CASSQVYSNTEAFF. The CDR3 bases are TGTGCCAGCAGCCAAGTCTATTCGAACACTGAAGCTTTCTTT. The entire variable domain, with the rest obtained from reference TRBV3-1 and TRBJ1-1, is as follows: DTAVSQTPKYLVTQMGNDKSIKCEQNLGHDTMYWYKQDSKKFLKIMFSYNNKELIINETVPNRFSPKSPDKAHLNLHINSLELGDSAVYFCASSQVYSNTEAFFGQGTRLTVV.

About this clonotype itself: One base away lies a much larger clone, so this may be a sequencing read error. V gene TRBV2 combines with J gene TRBJ2-3, with 10 bases aligning to TRBD1. This CDR3 is built from 16 residues. Germline CDR1 is SNHLY and CDR2 is FYNNEI. CDR3 bases: TGCGCCAGAAGCCAAGGAGGGGGGACAGGGGCAGATACGCAGTATTTT. Its translation is CARSQGGGTGADTQYF.